Listed here is a single T cell receptor beta chain. Original processing methods: Reference gene primer amplification in the assay estimated nucleated cell counts. The method was immunoSEQ multiplex PCR; TCRdb's version includes in-frame clones alone and lacks a portion of them. The V and J calls and clone size were taken over from that table, and D and trimming were inferred from the DNA. The sample yields a few hundred thousand clones, over 75% seen once. The data originate from a study of blood T cell repertoires in COVID-19. At the level of the study: Acute-phase and convalescent COVID-19 samples originated in the United States, Italy and Spain. Sources were T cells, B-cell-depleted T cells, or PBMCs; the material itself was cDNA or gDNA.

The CDR3 loop spans 17 amino acids. The trim removed 0 bases at V and 2 bases at J, leaving 6 bases unmatched. Germline CDR1 MNHEY, CDR2 SMNVEV (reference sequence). V and J are TRBV27 and TRBJ2-3; 9 nucleotides agree with TRBD2. The sequenced sample was peripheral blood. This TCR was sampled from a man between 25 and 39 years old who had recovered from COVID-19. CDR3 in amino acids: CASSLSVAGGSTDTQYF. The CDR3 nucleotides are TGTGCCAGCAGTTTATCAGTGGCGGGGGGGTCCACAGATACGCAGTATTTT.